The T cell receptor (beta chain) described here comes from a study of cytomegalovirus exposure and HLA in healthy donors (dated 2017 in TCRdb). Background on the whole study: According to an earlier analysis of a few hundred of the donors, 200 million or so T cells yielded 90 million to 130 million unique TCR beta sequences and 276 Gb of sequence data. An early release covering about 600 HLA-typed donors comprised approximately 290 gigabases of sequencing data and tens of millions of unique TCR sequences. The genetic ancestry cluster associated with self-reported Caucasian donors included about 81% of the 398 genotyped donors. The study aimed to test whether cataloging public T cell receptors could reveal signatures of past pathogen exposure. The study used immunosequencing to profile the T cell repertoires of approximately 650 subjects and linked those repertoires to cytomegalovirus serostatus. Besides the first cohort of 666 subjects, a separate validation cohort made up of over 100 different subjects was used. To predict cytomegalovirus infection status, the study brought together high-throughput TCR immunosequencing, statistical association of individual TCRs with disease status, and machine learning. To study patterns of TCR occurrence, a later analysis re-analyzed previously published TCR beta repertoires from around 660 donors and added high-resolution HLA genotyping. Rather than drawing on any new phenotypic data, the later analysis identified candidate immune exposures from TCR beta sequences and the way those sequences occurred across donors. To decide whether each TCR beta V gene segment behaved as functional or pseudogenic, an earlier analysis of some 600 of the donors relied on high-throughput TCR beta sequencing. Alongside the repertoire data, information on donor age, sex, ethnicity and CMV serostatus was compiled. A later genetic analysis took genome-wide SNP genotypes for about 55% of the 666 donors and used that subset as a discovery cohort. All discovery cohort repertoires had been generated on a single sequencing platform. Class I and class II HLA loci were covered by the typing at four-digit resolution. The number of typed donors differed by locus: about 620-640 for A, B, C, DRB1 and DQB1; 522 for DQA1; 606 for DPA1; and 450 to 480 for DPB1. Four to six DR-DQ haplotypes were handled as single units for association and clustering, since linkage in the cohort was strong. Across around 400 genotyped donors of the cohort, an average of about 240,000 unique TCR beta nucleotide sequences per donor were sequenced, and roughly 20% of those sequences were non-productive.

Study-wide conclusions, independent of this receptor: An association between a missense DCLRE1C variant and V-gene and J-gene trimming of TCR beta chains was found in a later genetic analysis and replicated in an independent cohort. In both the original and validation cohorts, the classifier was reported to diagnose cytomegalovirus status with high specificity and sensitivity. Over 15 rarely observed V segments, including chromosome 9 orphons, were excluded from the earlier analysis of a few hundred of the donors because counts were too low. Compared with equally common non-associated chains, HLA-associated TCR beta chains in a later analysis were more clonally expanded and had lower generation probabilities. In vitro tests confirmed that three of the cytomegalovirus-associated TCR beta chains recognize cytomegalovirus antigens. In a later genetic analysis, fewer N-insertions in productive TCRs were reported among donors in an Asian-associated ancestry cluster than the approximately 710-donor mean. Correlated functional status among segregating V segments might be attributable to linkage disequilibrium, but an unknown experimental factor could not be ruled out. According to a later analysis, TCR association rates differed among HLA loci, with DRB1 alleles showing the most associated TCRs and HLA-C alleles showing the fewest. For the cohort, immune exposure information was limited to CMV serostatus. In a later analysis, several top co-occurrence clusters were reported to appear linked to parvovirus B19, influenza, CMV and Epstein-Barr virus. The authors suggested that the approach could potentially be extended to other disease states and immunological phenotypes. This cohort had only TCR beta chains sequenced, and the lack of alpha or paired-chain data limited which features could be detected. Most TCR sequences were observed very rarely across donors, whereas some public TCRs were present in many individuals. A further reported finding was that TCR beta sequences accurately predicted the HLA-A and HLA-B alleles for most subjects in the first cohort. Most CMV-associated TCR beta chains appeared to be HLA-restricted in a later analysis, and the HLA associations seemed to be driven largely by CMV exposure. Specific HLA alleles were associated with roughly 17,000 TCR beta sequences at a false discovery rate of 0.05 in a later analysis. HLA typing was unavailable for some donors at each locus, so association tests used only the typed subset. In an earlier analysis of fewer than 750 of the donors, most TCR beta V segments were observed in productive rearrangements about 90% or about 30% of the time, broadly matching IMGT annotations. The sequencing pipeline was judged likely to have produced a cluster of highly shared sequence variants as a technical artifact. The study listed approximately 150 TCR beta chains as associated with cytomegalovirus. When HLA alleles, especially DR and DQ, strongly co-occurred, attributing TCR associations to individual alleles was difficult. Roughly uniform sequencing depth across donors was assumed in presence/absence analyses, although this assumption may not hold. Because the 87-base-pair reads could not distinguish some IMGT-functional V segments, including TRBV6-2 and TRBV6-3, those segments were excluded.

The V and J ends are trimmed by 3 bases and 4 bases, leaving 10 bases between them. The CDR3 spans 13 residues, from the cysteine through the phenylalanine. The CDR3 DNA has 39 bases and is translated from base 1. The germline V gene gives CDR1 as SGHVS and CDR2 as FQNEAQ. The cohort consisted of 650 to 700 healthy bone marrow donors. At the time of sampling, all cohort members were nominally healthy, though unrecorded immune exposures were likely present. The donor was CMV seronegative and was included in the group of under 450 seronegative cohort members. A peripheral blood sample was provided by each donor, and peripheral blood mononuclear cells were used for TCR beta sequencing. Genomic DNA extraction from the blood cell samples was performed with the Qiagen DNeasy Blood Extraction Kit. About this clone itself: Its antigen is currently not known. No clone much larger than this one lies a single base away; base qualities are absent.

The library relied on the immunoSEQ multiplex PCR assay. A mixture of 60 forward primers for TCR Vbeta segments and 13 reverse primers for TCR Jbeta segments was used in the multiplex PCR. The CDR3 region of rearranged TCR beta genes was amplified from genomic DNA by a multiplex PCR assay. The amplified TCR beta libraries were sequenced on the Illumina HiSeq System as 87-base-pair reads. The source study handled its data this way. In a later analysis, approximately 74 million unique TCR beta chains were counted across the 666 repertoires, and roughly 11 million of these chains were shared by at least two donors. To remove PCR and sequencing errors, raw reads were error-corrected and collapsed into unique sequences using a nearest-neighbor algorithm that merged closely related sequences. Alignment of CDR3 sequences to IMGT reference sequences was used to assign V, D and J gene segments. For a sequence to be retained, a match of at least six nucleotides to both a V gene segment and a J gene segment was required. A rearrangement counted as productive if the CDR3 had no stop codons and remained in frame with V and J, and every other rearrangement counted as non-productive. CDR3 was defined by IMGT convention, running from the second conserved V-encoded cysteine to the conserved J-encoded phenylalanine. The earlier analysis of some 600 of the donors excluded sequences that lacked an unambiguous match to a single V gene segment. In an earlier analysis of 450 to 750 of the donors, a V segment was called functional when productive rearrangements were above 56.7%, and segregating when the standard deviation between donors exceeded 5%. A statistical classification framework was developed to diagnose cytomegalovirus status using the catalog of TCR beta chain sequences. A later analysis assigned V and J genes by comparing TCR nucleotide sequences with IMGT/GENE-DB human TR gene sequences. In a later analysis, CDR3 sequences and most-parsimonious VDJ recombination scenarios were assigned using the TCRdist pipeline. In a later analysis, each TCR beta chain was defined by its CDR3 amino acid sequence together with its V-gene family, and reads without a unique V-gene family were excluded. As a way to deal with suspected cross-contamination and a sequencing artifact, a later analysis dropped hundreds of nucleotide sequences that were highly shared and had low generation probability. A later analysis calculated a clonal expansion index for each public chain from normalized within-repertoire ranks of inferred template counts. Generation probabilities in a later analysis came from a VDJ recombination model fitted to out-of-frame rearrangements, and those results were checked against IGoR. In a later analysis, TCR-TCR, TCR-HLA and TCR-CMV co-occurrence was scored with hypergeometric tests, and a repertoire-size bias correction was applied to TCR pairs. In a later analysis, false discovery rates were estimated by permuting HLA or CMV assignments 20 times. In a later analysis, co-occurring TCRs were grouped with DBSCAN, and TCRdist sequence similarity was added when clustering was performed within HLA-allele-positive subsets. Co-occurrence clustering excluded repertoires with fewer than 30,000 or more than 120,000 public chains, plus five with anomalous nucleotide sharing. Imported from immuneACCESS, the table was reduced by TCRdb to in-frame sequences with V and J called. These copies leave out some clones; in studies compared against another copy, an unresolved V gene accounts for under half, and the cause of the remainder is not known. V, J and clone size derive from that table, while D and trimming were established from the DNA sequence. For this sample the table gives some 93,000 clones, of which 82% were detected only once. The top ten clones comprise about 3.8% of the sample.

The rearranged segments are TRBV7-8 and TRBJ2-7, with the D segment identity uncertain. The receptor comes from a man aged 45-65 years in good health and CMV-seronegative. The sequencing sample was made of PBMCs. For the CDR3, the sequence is CASSFESGYEQYF. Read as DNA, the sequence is TGTGCCAGCAGCTTTGAATCGGGTTACGAGCAGTACTTC.